The T cell receptor (beta chain) described here comes from a study of blood T cell repertoires in COVID-19. Study overall: Material from acute and convalescent COVID-19 was sourced from the United States, Italy and Spain. Sample material is recorded as cDNA or gDNA derived from T cells, B-cell-depleted T cells, or PBMCs.

Source study methods: Estimated nucleated cell counts came from reference gene primer amplification. Sequencing used immunoSEQ multiplex PCR; TCRdb keeps in-frame clones, though not all of them. V and J calls and clone size are those listed in that table; D and trimming were worked out from the DNA. The sample has 100,000 to 140,000 clones, around 80% seen once. The sample consisted of peripheral blood. This receptor was taken from a man aged 65-85 years with acute or convalescent COVID-19.

The CDR3 bases are TGTGCCAGCAGCTTAGCTGGACAGGGCCCCTACGAGCAGTACTTC. This translates into CASSLAGQGPYEQYF. This sequence joins TRBV7-6 and TRBJ2-7, with 8 bases aligning to TRBD1. This CDR3 comprises 15 residues. Looked up from germline, CDR1 is SGHVS and CDR2 is FNYEAQ. The junction had 3 bases not matched to a gene; V was cut back by 0 bases and J by 2 bases.